This T cell receptor (beta chain) is drawn from a study of cytomegalovirus exposure and HLA in healthy donors. As for the study in general: Drawn from HLA-typed donors, tens of millions of unique TCRs were held in an early data release.

Trimming took off 7 bases at V and 4 bases at J, with 13 bases between the two ends. Germline values: CDR1 MDHEN, CDR2 SYDVKM. The CDR3 has 13 residues. Study outcomes and limitations: HLA allele associations emerged for around 15,000 TCR beta sequences in a later analysis, at 0.05 false discovery rate. Researchers left out some V segments, among them TRBV6-2 and TRBV6-3, as indistinguishable. A later analysis by the authors found several of the most significant clusters apparently linked to common viral pathogens.

A note on this clone: Its antigen is undetermined.

The PCR was carried out with 60 Vbeta primers and 13 Jbeta primers. TCRdb's table, derived via immunoSEQ multiplex PCR, lists solely in-frame clones and lacks some. The data contain about 59,000 clones, about 83% of them singletons. V and J are TRBV28 and TRBJ2-5, with D perhaps TRBD1 (6 bases). The sample taken for sequencing was PBMCs. The source of this sequence is a human donor in good health. The CDR3 here is CASKGDSGETQYF. In DNA form, the CDR3 reads TGTGCCAGCAAGGGGGATTCGGGAGAGACCCAGTACTTC.